What follows are 18 T cell receptor beta chains derived from one specimen sequenced in a study of T-cell reconstitution after alpha-beta-depleted transplantation in children. For TCRbeta, the library was prepared with unique molecular identifiers. TCRdb re-called the PCR reads with MiXCR, one entry per CDR3 protein. The sample lists around 700,000 distinct CDR3 sequences, around 13% seen once, with roughly 0.84% in the top ten. Sequences were derived from PBMCs, sampled before TCRalphabeta/CD19-depleted stem cell transplant. The receptor source for this set is a girl aged 2 to 10 with congenital amegakaryocytic thrombocytopenia, due to receive a stem cell transplant.

In its sample, this clonotype was seen a few times. This sequence joins TRBV11-2 and TRBJ2-6; TRBD1 agrees at 8 bases. The J segment lost 0 bases and the V segment lost 2 bases, leaving 9 bases of the junction unmatched. CDR1 is SGHAT and CDR2 is FQNNGV in the germline V gene. The CDR3 sequence is 19 residues long. The DNA of the CDR3 is TGTGCCAGCAGCTTAAATGGGGACAGGTGGAGCTCTGGGGCCAACGTCCTGACTTTC. It codes for CASSLNGDRWSSGANVLTF.

This clonotype was recorded at least ten times. The chain employs TRBV7-9 and TRBJ2-1; no firm D call. The V end lost 1 base, the J end lost 5 bases, and 18 bases lay between the germline ends. This CDR3 is 17 amino acids long. CDR1 is SEHNR, CDR2 FQNEAQ, per germline (reference sequence). CDR3 bases: TGTGCCAGCAGCTTAGGTCCGGGCACACCAACCCACAATGAGCAGTTCTTC. This translates into CASSLGPGTPTHNEQFF.

The chain combines TRBV25-1 with TRBJ2-3, with D tentatively TRBD1 (5 bases). The CDR3 has 17 residues. Germline CDR1 MGHDK, CDR2 SYGVNS. V was pared by 1 base and J by 0 bases, with 14 bases between. This CDR3 reads CASSEWGTGASTDTQYF. In DNA, the CDR3 is TGTGCCAGCAGTGAATGGGGAACAGGAGCTAGCACAGATACGCAGTATTTT.

This clonotype has ten or more counts. This sequence joins TRBV5-1 and TRBJ1-5; D is undetermined. V lost 2 bases and J 4 bases, leaving 4 bases between the germline ends. CDR3 length: 12 residues. CDR1 is SGHRS and CDR2 is YFSETQ in the germline V gene. This CDR3 is CASSFWNQPQHF. In nucleotides, the CDR3 is TGCGCCAGCAGCTTTTGGAATCAGCCCCAGCATTTT.

This clonotype has at least ten counts. This rearrangement joins TRBV29-1 to TRBJ2-4; no definite D call. Germline CDR1 reads SQVTM; CDR2 reads ANQGSEA. This CDR3 comprises 13 residues. V was shortened by 4 bases and J by 0 bases, with 7 bases between the two germline ends. CDR3 residues: CSVGQLAKNIQYF. The CDR3 bases are TGCAGCGTTGGTCAGCTAGCCAAAAACATTCAGTACTTC.

This clonotype has ten or more counts. The chain couples TRBV12-3 or TRBV12-4 to TRBJ1-1; D is perhaps TRBD1 (5 bases). This CDR3 has 13 residues. Trimming took off 4 bases at V and 7 bases at J, with 13 bases between the two ends. CDR3 sequence: CASSSSSGGEAFF. The CDR3, as DNA: TGTGCCAGCAGTTCCTCCTCCGGGGGTGAAGCTTTCTTT.

This rearrangement joins TRBV20-1 to TRBJ2-1, with 9 bases matching TRBD2. Trimming cost V 1 base and J 7 bases; bases outside gene matches: 8. In germline, CDR1 is DFQATT, CDR2 SNEGSKA (reference sequence). The CDR3 covers 15 residues. The CDR3 region has the DNA TGCAGTGCTAGAGTAGTAGCGGGAGTGGGTAATGAGCAGTTCTTC. It specifies CSARVVAGVGNEQFF.

V is TRBV28 and J is TRBJ2-7, with D perhaps matching TRBD2 (5 bases). Germline-derived CDR1 and CDR2 are MDHEN and SYDVKM. The length of the CDR3 is 12 residues. V lost 7 bases and J 6 bases, leaving 13 bases between the germline ends. CDR3 DNA sequence: TGTGCCAGCACCCGGGGAAGCGGCGAGCAGTACTTC. It specifies CASTRGSGEQYF.

This clonotype showed up just a few times. This chain links TRBV29-1 with TRBJ2-1, with D perhaps matching TRBD2 (5 bases). The CDR3 extends over 13 amino acids. V was pared by 4 bases and J by 5 bases, with 12 bases between. CDR1 and CDR2 (germline): SQVTM, ANQGSEA. This chain's CDR3 is CSVVLDNHNEQFF. CDR3 coding DNA: TGCAGCGTTGTACTAGATAACCACAATGAGCAGTTCTTC.

This clonotype was seen a few times. The genes are TRBV11-2 and TRBJ2-3; 8 bases map to TRBD2. The CDR3 runs 17 residues. Germline loops: CDR1 SGHAT, CDR2 FQNNGV. J gave up 3 bases and V 1 base, and 9 bases lay outside the gene matches. CDR3 in amino acids: CASSLGASSGRTDTQYF. The DNA for the CDR3 is TGTGCCAGCAGCTTAGGGGCTTCGAGCGGGAGAACAGATACGCAGTATTTT.

This clonotype was counted at least ten times. J is TRBJ2-1 and V is TRBV20-1; D is uncertain. The CDR3 covers 10 residues. With 6 bases removed from V and 8 bases from J, the gap between germline ends came to 8 bases. Germline CDR1 is DFQATT and CDR2 is SNEGSKA (reference sequence). The CDR3 DNA follows: TGCAGTGCCCCGATCGATGAGCAGTTCTTC. Encoded protein: CSAPIDEQFF.

V and J are TRBV6-1 and TRBJ2-5; 8 bases fit TRBD2. Trimming at V came to 2 bases and at J to 3 bases, leaving 11 bases not matched to a gene. The CDR3 is made up of 17 amino acids. Germline CDR1 and CDR2: MNHNS and SASEGT. Written as DNA, the CDR3 is TGTGCCAGCAGTGAAAGCGCGGGAGGTTTTGATGAAGAGACCCAGTACTTC. Residues: CASSESAGGFDEETQYF.

This sequence joins TRBV5-1 and TRBJ2-1; the D gene is possibly TRBD1 (5 bases). V was trimmed by 0 bases and J by 14 bases, leaving 15 bases between them. CDR3 size: 13 residues. The germline CDR1 and CDR2 sequences are SGHRS and YFSETQ. CDR3 amino acids: CASSLALDSSEFF. In DNA, the CDR3 is TGCGCCAGCAGCTTGGCCCTAGACAGCTCTGAGTTCTTC.

In its sample, this clonotype was seen a few times. The CDR3 DNA reads TGTGCCAGCAGCTTCGACAGGAACTCCTACGAGCAGTACTTC. It yields the protein CASSFDRNSYEQYF. The rearrangement links TRBV7-6 to TRBJ2-7, with D possibly TRBD1 on 6 matching bases. The CDR3 has 14 amino acids. The V gene lost 3 bases and the J gene lost 0 bases, with 9 bases spanning the gap. In germline, CDR1 is SGHVS, CDR2 FNYEAQ.

This rearrangement joins TRBV10-3 to TRBJ2-3; 8 positions match TRBD2. Losses at the gene ends were 6 bases for V and 0 bases for J; bases not matched to a gene: 5. This CDR3 is built from 15 residues. From germline, CDR1 is ENHRY and CDR2 SYGVKD. This CDR3 reads CAISGSGASTDTQYF. In DNA form, the CDR3 reads TGTGCCATCAGCGGTAGCGGGGCTAGCACAGATACGCAGTATTTT.

V usage is TRBV19 and J usage is TRBJ2-7; 9 bases agree with TRBD1. CDR1 is LNHDA, CDR2 SQIVND, per germline (reference sequence). Germline trimming cut 5 bases from V and 6 bases from J; bases unmatched to any gene: 8. The CDR3 sequence is 14 residues long. The CDR3 bases are TGTGCCAGTAGTCCTGGGGACAGGGAGCGCGAGCAGTACTTC. Translation: CASSPGDREREQYF.

In this sample, this clonotype turned up a few times. The chain is built from TRBV6-2 or TRBV6-3 and TRBJ2-1; D possibly corresponds to TRBD2 (6 bases). Deletions cut 0 bases from V and 2 bases from J, with 11 bases between. Looked up from germline, CDR1 is MNHEY and CDR2 is SVGEGT. CDR3 length: 16 residues. The CDR3 protein is CASSYSGTYPYNEQFF. The CDR3 region has the DNA TGTGCCAGCAGTTACTCCGGGACTTACCCCTACAATGAGCAGTTCTTC.

This clonotype was seen only a few times. This rearrangement joins TRBV12-3 or TRBV12-4 to TRBJ2-1; 8 nucleotides agree with TRBD2. The CDR3 spans 16 residues. V lost 3 bases, J lost 4 bases, and 8 bases stayed unmatched. CDR3 in DNA: TGTGCCAGCAGTTTCGGTAGCGGGGCACCGTACAATGAGCAGTTCTTC. It is translated as CASSFGSGAPYNEQFF.